A single sample gave rise to the 2 T cell receptor beta chains below, sequenced in a study of shared clonotypes between healthy human individuals. Produced via immunoSEQ multiplex PCR; TCRdb's table is partial and in-frame only. The table records 600,000 to 800,000 clones, 55% to 80% of them present only once. Input material: memory CD4+ T cells sorted from blood. Specified subset: CD45RA-negative fraction. The receptors come from a woman aged 25 to 39 in good health.

This chain uses TRBV4-1 with TRBJ1-2; D remains unclear. Germline CDR1 reads MGHRA; CDR2 reads YSYEKL. Trimming removed 0 bases from V and 4 bases from J, with 12 bases in between. This CDR3 spans 15 amino acids. The CDR3 is CASSQDWAEPYGYTF. CDR3 DNA sequence: TGCGCCAGCAGCCAAGATTGGGCAGAGCCCTATGGCTACACCTTC.

This chain joins TRBV4-1 and TRBJ2-5; D might be TRBD1 or TRBD2, each matching 5 bases. Trimming left V 0 bases short and J 5 bases short, with 10 bases between. Germline CDR1 reads MGHRA; CDR2 reads YSYEKL. The CDR3 is made up of 14 amino acids. CDR3 DNA sequence: TGCGCCAGCAGCCAAGATTTAGGGACCGAGACCCAGTACTTC. This sequence encodes CASSQDLGTETQYF.